This record looks at one TCR beta chain sequence and its context. Its antigen is still unknown. This entry comes from a study of T cell responses to AZD1222 COVID-19 vaccine. Overall study results and limits: Most donors were white British, females outnumbered males, and clonal diversity was possibly underestimated. Seropositivity was recorded at baseline in only 6 or 7 AZD1222 recipients. Vaccine-related CD4 TCRs covered spike, predominating at 160-218 and 743-854. Of spike-specific TCRs, nearly half reportedly target regions left unmutated in variants.

This CDR3 contains 13 residues. Germline CDR1 MNHEY, CDR2 SVGEGT. The V gene lost 6 bases and the J gene lost 3 bases, with 12 bases spanning the gap. Sequencing was performed with immunoSEQ multiplex PCR; in TCRdb, only in-frame clones are kept and a portion is missing. The sample consists of around 110,000 clones, around 91% of them appearing once. The origin of this receptor is an adult in good health. This specimen was peripheral blood, taken on day 0 of AZD1222 vaccination. The chain carries TRBV6-2 or TRBV6-3 and TRBJ2-7; D is possibly TRBD1 (6 bases). The CDR3 here is CASSRLDSYEQYF. The CDR3 DNA is TGTGCCAGCAGCCGACTGGACAGCTACGAGCAGTACTTC.